This T cell receptor beta chain appears in the sequencing data of a study of T-cell reconstitution after alpha-beta-depleted transplantation in children. Unique molecular identifiers were incorporated into the prepared TCRbeta library. Using its own MiXCR run on the PCR reads, TCRdb lists one record per CDR3 protein. The sample records hundreds of thousands of distinct CDR3 sequences, over 10% being singletons. V was shortened by 6 bases and J by 2 bases, with 11 bases between the two germline ends. The germline CDR1 and CDR2 sequences are MNHEY and SMNVEV (reference sequence). The CDR3 is made up of 13 amino acids. This clonotype was detected a few times.

This TCR came from a male patient younger than 18 who had a stem cell transplant for acute myeloid leukemia, so the T cells may come from the graft donor. The J gene is TRBJ2-7, the V gene TRBV27; a weak D match, TRBD2 (6 bases). Here the sequenced sample was PBMCs, mostly from graft donor cells, taken 360 days after TCRalphabeta/CD19-depleted stem cell transplant. This CDR3 reads CASRSGDPYEQYF. For the CDR3, the DNA is TGTGCCAGCAGATCGGGGGATCCCTACGAGCAGTACTTC.